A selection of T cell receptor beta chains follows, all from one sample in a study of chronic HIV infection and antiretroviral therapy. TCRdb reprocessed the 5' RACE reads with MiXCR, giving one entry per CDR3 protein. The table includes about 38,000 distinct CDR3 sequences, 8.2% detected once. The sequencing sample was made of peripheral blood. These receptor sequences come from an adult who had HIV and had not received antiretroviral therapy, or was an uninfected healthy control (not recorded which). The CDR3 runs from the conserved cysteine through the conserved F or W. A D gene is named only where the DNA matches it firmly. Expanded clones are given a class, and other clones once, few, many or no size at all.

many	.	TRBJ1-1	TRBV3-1	CASSQDFRGMNTEAFF	TGTGCCAGCAGCCAAGATTTTCGGGGTATGAACACTGAAGCTTTCTTT
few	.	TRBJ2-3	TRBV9	CASSPEEGHTDTQYF	TGTGCCAGCTCCCCCGAGGAGGGGCACACAGATACGCAGTATTTT
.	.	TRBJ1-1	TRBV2	CAIKGRVNTETFF	TGTGCCATTAAAGGTCGGGTAAACACTGAAACTTTCTTT
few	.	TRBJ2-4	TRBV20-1	CSASGVAKNIQYF	TGCAGTGCTAGCGGGGTAGCCAAAAACATTCAGTACTTC
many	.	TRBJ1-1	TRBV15	CATSRDRRWGAFF	TGTGCCACCAGCAGAGACCGGAGATGGGGAGCTTTCTTT
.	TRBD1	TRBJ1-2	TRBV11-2	CASRRTGDNYGYTF	TGTGCCAGCAGGCGGACAGGGGACAACTATGGCTACACCTTC
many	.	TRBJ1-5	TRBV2	CASSDYGSQPQHF	TGTGCCAGCAGTGATTACGGTTCCCAGCCCCAGCATTTT
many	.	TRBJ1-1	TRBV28	CASRFGVYAEAFF	TGTGCCAGCAGATTTGGGGTATATGCTGAAGCTTTCTTT
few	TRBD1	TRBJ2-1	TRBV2	CASSTWTGYNEQFF	TGTGCCAGCAGTACTTGGACAGGCTACAATGAGCAGTTCTTC
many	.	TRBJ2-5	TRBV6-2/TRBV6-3	CASSSRHQREETQYF	TGTGCCAGCAGTTCCAGACACCAGCGGGAAGAGACCCAGTACTTC
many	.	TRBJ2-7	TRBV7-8	CASSLPRDPTYEQYF	TGTGCCAGCAGCTTGCCCAGGGACCCGACCTACGAGCAGTACTTC
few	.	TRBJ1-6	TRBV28	CASSFRGAPSPLHF	TGTGCCAGCAGTTTCCGGGGGGCGCCTTCACCCCTCCACTTT